The T cell receptor (beta chain) described here comes from a study of regulatory T cells in long-lasting Graves disease (dated by TCRdb to the early 2020s). Broadly, across the study: Newly diagnosed Graves' disease patients had taken antithyroid drugs for less than 3 months. Patients with persistent Graves' disease were compared with patients with newly diagnosed Graves' disease using TCR sequencing and RNA sequencing of peripheral blood. The study took place in China and was registered as a clinical trial. A total of around 35 samples underwent TCR sequencing: some 13 from persistent and roughly 20 from newly diagnosed Graves' disease patients. Study-wide findings and limitations: Persistent disease showed preferential use of TRBV28, TRBJ1-2 and TRBJ2-5, whereas newly diagnosed disease favored TRBV20-1 and TRBJ2-1. The study examined only peripheral blood because the primary lesion, thyroid tissue, could not be accessed. Sequencing and analysis were limited to the TCR beta chain. Lower TCR Shannon entropy and fewer highly expanded clones were observed in persistent Graves' disease patients than in newly diagnosed patients, which suggested clonal expansion. Persistent patients shared more public clonotypes among themselves (under 3,000) than newly diagnosed patients did (more than 950). The authors noted that the small sample size was a limitation that may lower accuracy.

CDR1 is given as GTSNPN and CDR2 as SVGIG, both from the germline V gene (reference sequence). For this chain, trimming is 4 bases at the V end and 6 bases at the J end, and the number of junction bases without a gene match is 6. The CDR3 holds 13 amino acids from the cysteine to the phenylalanine. The read is trimmed to its CDR3 DNA, 39 bases read in frame from base 1. This sample's time point label indicates: newly diagnosed GD, antithyroid drugs for less than 3 months. RNA was extracted from PBMCs in TRIzol for both TCR sequencing and RNA sequencing. Graves' disease was diagnosed according to American Thyroid Association guidelines. Recruitment of patients was carried out at an endocrinology department in Xi'an, China. From each patient, around 9 milliliters of peripheral blood was collected into an EDTA anticoagulant tube. Ficoll Paque Plus density gradient separation was used to isolate PBMCs, and no further T cell sorting was performed. An Agilent 2100 Bioanalyzer and agarose gel were used to assess RNA quality, and a NanoDrop 2000 was used to measure RNA concentration.

About this clonotype itself: The antigen it recognizes is unknown. No much larger clone is present one base from it, and per-base qualities are unavailable.

Library construction relied on multiplex PCR. Sequencer: Illumina HiSeq 4000. TCR beta libraries were built with iRepertoire HTBI primers and Arm-PCR amplification of CDR3 regions. Before sequencing, the PCR products went through gel purification. In the source study's methods: A total of 62 TRBV and 14 TRBJ segments were identified across samples and were used for gene usage analysis of CDR3 amino acid clonotypes. COPE and FqMerger were used to merge filtered high-quality paired reads into contigs. Contigs were aligned with BLAST to IMGT TRBV, TRBD and TRBJ reference genes, and CDR3 was defined per IMGT. Any clonotype with a frequency above 0.1% was classified as a highly expanded clone. Shannon entropy served as the measure of repertoire diversity, while the Gini coefficient captured V-J evenness. A clonotype found in more than one individual was treated as public. The raw public reads went through TCRdb reprocessing: fastp at Q25, MiXCR clone calling, in-frame beta chains kept. Entries that share a CDR3 protein sequence are merged under the most common genes and DNA. The V and J calls come from TCRdb's annotation, not from the publication. This sample lists 500,000 or so distinct CDR3 sequences; about 16% were detected once. 20% to 25% of the sample lies in the top ten.

The same data also went into a second study, on T cells in Graves' hyperthyroidism and ophthalmopathy. That second report states: Stable Graves' hyperthyroidism was defined as the absence of progression to ophthalmopathy over 18 months of follow-up. Hyperthyroidism patients were newly diagnosed, had a disease duration of under 2 months, and were aged 18 to 65 years. The study excluded patients with uncontrolled infections, other autoimmune diseases, pregnancy or lactation. Diagnoses were established on the basis of clinical symptoms, serum thyroxine and TRAb, thyroid ultrasound, and orbital computed tomography. The first round of RT-PCR for the TCR CDR3 was performed with the HTBI primer set and the Qiagen OneStep RT-PCR kit. Most expanded thyroid clonotypes (frequency above 0.001) were also found in blood, which suggests that blood repertoires may mirror thyroid immune responses. A model built on a 13 V-J signature distinguished ophthalmopathy from stable hyperthyroidism, reaching 85% to 90% sensitivity and 81.08% specificity in cross-validation and 80%/75% in testing. During validation, the model predicted progression to ophthalmopathy a median of roughly six months ahead of onset, with roughly 65% sensitivity and under 85% specificity. To identify distinguishing TCR V-J signatures, a discovery cohort of about 95 patients was used, comprising 43 with Graves' ophthalmopathy and under 60 with stable Graves' hyperthyroidism. Prospective prediction of ophthalmopathy was tested in an independent validation cohort of 18 to 20 hyperthyroidism patients and 17 patients who later progressed to ophthalmopathy. The 95 to 100 discovery patients were randomly divided into training and test sets at a 7:3 ratio. The study also compared thyroid tissue and blood T-cell repertoires from 5 to 7 Graves' hyperthyroidism patients. After sampling, hyperthyroidism patients received methimazole starting at 30 mg daily, and ophthalmopathy patients received high-dose intravenous methylprednisolone. A second multiplex PCR round built the libraries, followed by size selection and purification. Paired-end sequencing of the libraries was performed with 100 bp reads on an Illumina HiSeq2000. SOAPnuke was used to process the raw data, throwing out any read that contained adapters or uncalled bases, had a mean Phred below 15, or lacked an exact constant-primer or identifier match. COPE v1.2.5 was used to merge the high-quality paired reads, and each unique nucleotide sequence was defined as a clonotype. MiTCR v1.1 was used to align clonotypes to the IMGT TRBV, TRBD and TRBJ reference segments. The analysis was restricted to V-J combinations with a frequency above 0.0001, which together covered 99.2% of the repertoires. A TCS score was defined as the ratio between F50 (clonal expansion) and ExV (chaos), using BLOSUM62-based TCRdist between CDR3 peptides within each V-J. Welch's t-statistics and random forest reduced 500 to 650 V-J features to 10 to 15, which were used in a naive Bayes classifier (R e1071). No statistical method was used to set the sample size in advance, and investigators knew the group allocation. According to the paper, TCR Vbeta CDR3 sequencing was carried out on roughly 130 peripheral blood samples, which came from under 50 ophthalmopathy, around 74 hyperthyroidism and about 17 progressor patients.

The sequence was obtained from a woman aged 35-60 years with Graves disease. Donor details come from another sample of the same person, matched by shared clones. This chain joins TRBV30 to TRBJ1-2; 9 central bases correspond to TRBD1. The material was peripheral blood mononuclear cells (PBMCs), obtained at new diagnosis, from a patient treated with antithyroid drugs. The CDR3 region: CAWTAGQGHGYTF. The DNA sequence is as follows: TGTGCCTGGACCGCGGGACAGGGTCATGGCTACACCTTC.